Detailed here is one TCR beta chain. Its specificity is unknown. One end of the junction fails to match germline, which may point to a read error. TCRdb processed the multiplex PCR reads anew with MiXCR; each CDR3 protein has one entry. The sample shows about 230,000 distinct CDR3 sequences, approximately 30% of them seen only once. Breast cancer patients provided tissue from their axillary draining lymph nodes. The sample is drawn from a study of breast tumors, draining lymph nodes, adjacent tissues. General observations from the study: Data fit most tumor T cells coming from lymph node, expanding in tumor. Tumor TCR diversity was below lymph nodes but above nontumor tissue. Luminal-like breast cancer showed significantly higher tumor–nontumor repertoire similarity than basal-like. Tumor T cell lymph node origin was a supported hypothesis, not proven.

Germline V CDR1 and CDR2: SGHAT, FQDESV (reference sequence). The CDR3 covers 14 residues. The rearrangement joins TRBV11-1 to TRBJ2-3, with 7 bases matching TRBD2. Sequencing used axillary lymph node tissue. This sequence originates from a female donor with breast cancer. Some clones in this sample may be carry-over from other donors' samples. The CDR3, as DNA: TGTACCAGTTCCCGCGGGAGTACGGGAGATACGAAGTATTTT. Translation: CTSSRGSTGDTKYF.